This T cell receptor (beta chain) comes out of a study of Graves' ophthalmopathy and Graves' hyperthyroidism. The TCR beta CDR3 regions underwent amplification from RNA transcripts. First-round RT-PCR used HTBI primers; second-round multiplex PCR followed. MiXCR, applied by TCRdb to the multiplex PCR reads, yields one record per CDR3 protein. The sample lists roughly 480,000 distinct CDR3 sequences, 14% seen once, with about 10% in the top ten. With 5 bases clipped from V and 5 bases from J, the junction kept 10 bases outside the gene matches. Germline loops: CDR1 SGHAT, CDR2 FQNNGV. This CDR3 comprises 16 residues.

Sequencing was done on a sample of blood. The V gene is TRBV11-2, the J gene TRBJ2-5; 11 nucleotides align to TRBD1. This clonotype originated in a woman between 25 and 40 years old with Graves' ophthalmopathy. Here the CDR3 reads CASSRRTGGGSETQYF. The CDR3 region has the DNA TGTGCCAGCAGCCGACGGACAGGGGGCGGTTCGGAGACCCAGTACTTC.